This T cell receptor (beta chain) was recovered during a study of tumour-infiltrating T cells in Burkitt lymphoma. At the level of the study: Productive clonality predicted overall and progression-free survival.

Measured with immunoSEQ multiplex PCR; TCRdb has only the in-frame clones, and not every one. In the table there are thousands of clones, approximately 11% of which are singletons. This clone was counted only a few times. The CDR3 has 16 residues. Germline loops: CDR1 MNHNS, CDR2 SASEGT. J lost 1 base, V lost 4 bases, and 8 bases had no gene match. The receptor was isolated from a human donor with diffuse large B-cell lymphoma. The sample taken for sequencing was tumor tissue. The rearrangement links TRBV6-1 to TRBJ2-7; TRBD2 aligns across 9 bases. CDR3 region: CASSATSGGFSYEQYF. CDR3 nucleotides: TGTGCCAGCAGTGCCACCAGCGGGGGGTTTTCCTACGAGCAGTACTTC.